Presented here are 12 T cell receptor beta chains from one specimen sequenced in a study of blood T cells in healthy people across ages. Together with a sample-barcoded 5' primer, a J-beta primer mix was included in a second PCR lasting about 7 to 12 cycles. TCRdb reprocessed the 5' RACE reads via MiXCR and lists one record per CDR3 protein. The repertoire has nearly 800,000 distinct CDR3 sequences, around a quarter of them found once; the top ten carry around 3.6%. This same sample was also part of a study on T cells of mothers and their children.

The material sequenced was blood. These receptors were taken from a boy younger than 18 in good health.

V gene TRBV7-9 combines with J gene TRBJ2-1; D is unresolved. Germline V gene lookup returns CDR1 SEHNR and CDR2 FQNEAQ (reference sequence). The length of the CDR3 is 19 residues. V was shortened by 4 bases and J by 7 bases, with 29 bases between the two germline ends. CDR3 nucleotide sequence: TGTGCCAGCAGCTCCACCGTAGGAATGCCGGGCTCAAGTTGGAATGAGCAGTTCTTC. Translation gives CASSSTVGMPGSSWNEQFF.

This sequence joins TRBV7-9 and TRBJ1-1, with 7 bases aligning to TRBD1. The CDR3 is made up of 16 amino acids. Germline lookup yields CDR1 SEHNR and CDR2 FQNEAQ (reference sequence). V gave up 5 bases and J gave up 5 bases; unmatched junction bases: 14. CDR3 sequence: CASSQANRGGKTEAFF. The CDR3 DNA reads TGTGCCAGCAGCCAAGCCAACAGGGGTGGTAAGACTGAAGCTTTCTTT.

This clonotype was found a few times. The chain has TRBV12-3 or TRBV12-4 and TRBJ2-5; tentatively, D is TRBD1 (6 bases). Trimming took off 3 bases at V and 5 bases at J, with 19 bases between the two ends. The CDR3 length is 16 residues. In DNA form, the CDR3 reads TGTGCCAGCAGTTTCATCGGCAGGGGAACTGCGGAGACCCAGTACTTC. Its protein product is CASSFIGRGTAETQYF.

This clonotype was recorded a few times. The CDR3 region is CASSSPGQGEKLFF. In DNA, the CDR3 is TGCGCCAGCAGCTCGCCGGGACAGGGTGAAAAACTGTTTTTT. V usage is TRBV5-1 and J usage is TRBJ1-4, with TRBD1 identical over 9 bases. The V gene end was trimmed by 3 bases and the J gene end by 7 bases; junction bases not matched to a gene: 4. CDR1 and CDR2 from the germline V gene are SGHRS and YFSETQ. CDR3 size: 14 residues.

This chain joins TRBV10-3 and TRBJ2-3, with 8 bases matching TRBD2. Per germline, CDR1 ENHRY and CDR2 SYGVKD. The V gene end was trimmed by 2 bases and the J gene end by 5 bases; junction bases not matched to a gene: 9. The CDR3 totals 16 residues. The CDR3 region is CAISEAGLGSEDTQYF. The CDR3 DNA is TGTGCCATCAGTGAGGCGGGACTAGGGAGCGAAGATACGCAGTATTTT.

The count of this clonotype is one. The gene calls are TRBV7-9 and TRBJ2-1; no definite D call. There are 14 residues in the CDR3. CDR1 is SEHNR and CDR2 is FQNEAQ in the germline V gene (reference sequence). Trimming took 10 bases from V and 6 from J, leaving 19 bases between them. The CDR3 here is CANIPGLHGNEQFF. DNA of the CDR3: TGTGCCAACATCCCGGGCCTCCACGGCAATGAGCAGTTCTTC.

Only a few counts were recorded for this clonotype. The chain combines TRBV10-3 with TRBJ1-5; TRBD1 might be the D (5 bases). CDR1 is ENHRY, CDR2 SYGVKD, per germline. V dropped 0 bases and J dropped 4 bases, with 13 bases sitting between them. The CDR3 runs 16 residues. The CDR3 is CAISESDPGENQPQHF. Here the CDR3 DNA reads TGTGCCATCAGTGAGTCGGATCCGGGGGAGAATCAGCCCCAGCATTTT.

This clonotype was detected a few times. V gene TRBV5-5 combines with J gene TRBJ2-2; TRBD1 aligns across 9 bases. This CDR3 contains 15 residues. V was clipped by 2 bases and J by 7 bases; unmatched bases: 6. Germline CDR1 SGHKS, CDR2 YYEKEE (reference sequence). Here the CDR3 DNA reads TGTGCCAGCAGCTTATGGACAGGGGATCTCGGGGAGCTGTTTTTT. It encodes CASSLWTGDLGELFF.

This clonotype came up a few times. The V and J genes are TRBV4-2 and TRBJ2-7; TRBD2 matches 10 bases. Germline V gene lookup returns CDR1 LGHNA and CDR2 YNFKEQ. This CDR3 has 18 residues. J was trimmed by 3 bases and V by 0 bases; bases with no gene match: 11. In nucleotides, the CDR3 is TGTGCCAGCAGCCAAGACCCCGAGACTAGCGGGTATAACTACGAGCAGTACTTC. This gives the protein CASSQDPETSGYNYEQYF.

The sample holds one count of this clonotype. The chain couples TRBV7-9 to TRBJ2-7; no clear D. From germline, CDR1 is SEHNR and CDR2 FQNEAQ (reference sequence). The germline V and J ends were trimmed by 1 base and 5 bases, with 12 bases remaining between them. The CDR3 sequence is 14 residues long. The CDR3 protein is CASSLVGKNHEQYF. CDR3 nucleotides: TGTGCCAGCAGCTTAGTGGGCAAGAACCACGAGCAGTACTTC.

This rearrangement joins TRBV7-9 to TRBJ2-1; D remains unclear. The germline CDR1 and CDR2 sequences are SEHNR and FQNEAQ (reference sequence). The CDR3 is 14 amino acids. The V gene lost 1 base and the J gene lost 7 bases, with 11 bases spanning the gap. The CDR3 here is CASSLGPLPNEQFF. CDR3 in DNA: TGTGCCAGCAGCTTAGGGCCACTTCCAAATGAGCAGTTCTTC.

The chain carries TRBV7-2 and TRBJ2-5; 10 bases fit TRBD1. Germline V gene sequence: CDR1 SGHTA, CDR2 FQGNSA. V was clipped by 1 base and J by 3 bases; unmatched bases: 8. This CDR3 region has 17 residues. The CDR3 is CASSLGIGTGVEETQYF. The CDR3 nucleotides are TGTGCCAGCAGCTTAGGAATTGGGACAGGGGTGGAAGAGACCCAGTACTTC.